This T cell receptor beta chain comes out of a study of blood T cell repertoires in COVID-19. Authors' methods: Amplification of reference gene primers was used by the study to estimate nucleated cell counts. Clones were sequenced by immunoSEQ multiplex PCR, and TCRdb holds only the in-frame ones, with some missing. V, J and clone size derive from that table, while D and trimming were established from the DNA sequence. There are 68,000 or so clones in the sample; less than 80% occur only once, and 30% to 40% lies in the top ten. The sequenced sample consisted of peripheral blood. This receptor was taken from a human donor in a cohort sampled during active COVID-19.

The CDR3: CASSEGVHRQNRPHQPQHF. CDR3 in DNA: TGTGCCAGCAGTGAAGGCGTCCATAGGCAGAACAGGCCCCATCAGCCCCAGCATTTT. The rearrangement joins TRBV6-4 to TRBJ1-5, with TRBD1 as a possible D gene (5 bases). Trimming cost V 3 bases and J 5 bases, with 26 bases left between them. The CDR3 extends over 19 amino acids. Germline V gene lookup returns CDR1 MRHNA and CDR2 SNTAGT.